The 5 T cell receptor beta chains listed next were all sequenced from one sample in a study of naive and memory T cell subsets. Findings and limits, study-wide: Naive repertoires, especially CD8, held a few larger clonotypes, possibly memory cells re-expressing CD45RA.

The beta constant-region primer was an equimolar mix of two oligonucleotides covering TRBC1 and TRBC2. Four rounds of PCR amplified the ligated cDNA using nested alpha and beta constant-region primers plus SP2. TCRdb reprocessed the UMI-ligation and nested PCR reads with MiXCR, giving one entry per CDR3 protein. The table includes around 100,000 distinct CDR3 sequences, roughly 15% detected once. The antigens of these receptors remain unknown. The sequenced material came from naive CD8+ T cells from blood. The receptors originated from a human donor in good health.

The chain couples TRBV5-1 to TRBJ2-7; the match to TRBD2 covers 11 bases. This CDR3 spans 15 amino acids. Germline CDR1 is SGHRS and CDR2 is YFSETQ. The trim removed 0 bases at V and 7 bases at J, leaving 6 bases unmatched. CDR3 amino acids: CASSLDLAGGREQYF. CDR3 bases: TGCGCCAGCAGCTTGGATCTAGCGGGAGGACGGGAGCAGTACTTC.

This sequence joins TRBV6-1 and TRBJ2-1, with no clear D. CDR3 size: 12 residues. Germline-derived CDR1 and CDR2 are MNHNS and SASEGT. V was trimmed by 3 bases and J by 6 bases, leaving 6 bases between them. For the CDR3, the DNA is TGTGCCAGCAGTGACGTGGCCAATGAGCAGTTCTTC. This codes for CASSDVANEQFF.

Remarks on this clonotype: Just one base apart from a much larger clone, this may be a read error. The genes are TRBV20-1 and TRBJ2-2; the D gene is possibly TRBD1 (6 bases). This CDR3 has 15 amino acids. Germline CDR1 and CDR2: DFQATT and SNEGSKA (reference sequence). The CDR3 DNA reads as TGCAGTGCTAGAGATAATAGGGGGAACACCGGGAAGCTGTTTTTT. Translated, it gives CSARDNRGNTGKLFF.

The chain couples TRBV30 to TRBJ2-7; D may correspond to TRBD1 or TRBD2 (5 bases each). Per the germline V gene, CDR1 is GTSNPN and CDR2 is SVGIG (reference sequence). The CDR3 length is 13 residues. V lost 1 base to trimming and J lost 4 bases, with 11 bases between them. CDR3 coding DNA: TGTGCCTGGAGTGGGGGGTCGGGATACGAGCAGTACTTC. This gives the protein CAWSGGSGYEQYF.

This clonotype has just a few counts. This chain links TRBV6-2 or TRBV6-3 with TRBJ2-7, with TRBD2 matching over 9 bases. Trimming cost V 8 bases and J 3 bases; bases outside gene matches: 8. Looked up from germline, CDR1 is MNHEY and CDR2 is SVGEGT. The CDR3 length is 14 residues. CDR3: CASGRASGNYEQYF. The DNA for the CDR3 is TGTGCCAGCGGACGGGCTAGCGGGAACTACGAGCAGTACTTC.